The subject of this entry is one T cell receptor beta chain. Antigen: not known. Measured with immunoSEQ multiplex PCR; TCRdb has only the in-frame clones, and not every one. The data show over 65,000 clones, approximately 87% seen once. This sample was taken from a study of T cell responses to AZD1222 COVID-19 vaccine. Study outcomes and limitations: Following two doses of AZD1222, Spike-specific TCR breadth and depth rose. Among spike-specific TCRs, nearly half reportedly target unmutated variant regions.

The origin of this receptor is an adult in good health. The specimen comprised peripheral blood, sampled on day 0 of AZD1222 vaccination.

The CDR3 sequence: CASSLWGSGSLNIQYF. The CDR3 DNA sequence: TGTGCCAGCAGTTTATGGGGTAGCGGGAGTTTAAACATTCAGTACTTC. The chain links TRBV28 to TRBJ2-4, with 9 bases fitting TRBD2. There are 16 residues in the CDR3. Germline V gene data show CDR1 as MDHEN and CDR2 as SYDVKM. V shed 0 bases and J 6 bases; nucleotides not matched to a gene: 6.